This is a list of T cell receptor beta chains from one sample in a study of blood T cell repertoires in COVID-19. Only in-frame clones appear in the TCRdb table, and some are missing; sequencing was by immunoSEQ multiplex PCR. The sample has fewer than 200,000 clones, roughly four fifths seen once. The sample taken for sequencing was peripheral blood. The origin of the receptors is a middle-aged woman with COVID-19, enrolled during active disease. Each CDR3 is given with its conserved first and last residue. A D gene is named only where the DNA matches it firmly. Expanded clones get a size class; other rows say once, few or many, or leave the size out.

- TRBJ1-5 TRBV19 - TGTGCCAGTAGTATAGTGGGGGGGCGAAGCAATCAGCCCCAGCATTTT CASSIVGGRSNQPQHF
- TRBJ2-1 TRBV14 TRBD2 TGTGCCAGCAGCCAGCCGGGACTAGCGCAAACCTACAATGAGCAGTTCTTC CASSQPGLAQTYNEQFF
- TRBJ1-5 TRBV18 - TGTGCCAGCTCACAACAAAATCAGCCCCAGCATTTT CASSQQNQPQHF
- TRBJ2-1 TRBV5-1 TRBD1 TGCGCCAGCAGCCCGAACGTAAGACAGGGGGCTAATGAGCAGTTCTTC CASSPNVRQGANEQFF
- TRBJ2-2 TRBV27 - TGTGCCAGCAGTTCCCAGGCGAACACCGGGGAGCTGTTTTTT CASSSQANTGELFF
- TRBJ2-5 TRBV27 TRBD1 TGTGCCAGCAGTTCCAACCGACAGGGGATAAGGGAGACCCAGTACTTC CASSSNRQGIRETQYF
few TRBJ2-3 TRBV6-5 - TGTGCCAGCAACAGACTCGGGTCTGGAGGTACGCAGTATTTT CASNRLGSGGTQYF
- TRBJ2-7 TRBV10-3 - TGTGCCATCAGTGCTAGCGAGACGTACGAGCAGTACTTC CAISASETYEQYF
few TRBJ2-5 TRBV9 - TGTGCCAGCAGCGTAGTAGGGGGACAAGAGACCCAGTACTTC CASSVVGGQETQYF
- TRBJ1-5 TRBV2 - TGTGCCAGCAGCCGTGCGAATCAGCCCCAGCATTTT CASSRANQPQHF
once TRBJ2-3 TRBV4-2 TRBD2 TGTGCCAGCAGCCAAGAGAAGGGGACTAGCGGGGGCCCAACAGATACGCAGTATTTT CASSQEKGTSGGPTDTQYF
- TRBJ2-5 TRBV28 TRBD2 TGTGCCAGCAGTTATTCACAGGCCGGGGGGATGACCCAGTACTTC CASSYSQAGGMTQYF
- TRBJ2-3 TRBV7-8 TRBD2 TGTGCCAGCAGCTTATTAGCGGGCGCAGATACGCAGTATTTT CASSLLAGADTQYF
- TRBJ2-2 TRBV7-2 TRBD2 TGTGCCAGCAGCTTAGCAACTAGCGGACACACCGGGGAGCTGTTTTTT CASSLATSGHTGELFF
- TRBJ1-1 TRBV3-1/TRBV3-2 - TGTGCCAGCAGTCGTCAGGGAACTAGCTACACTGAAGCTTTCTTT CASSRQGTSYTEAFF
few TRBJ1-2 TRBV27 TRBD1 TGTGCCAGCAGTGCGACAGGGTACTATGGCTACACCTTC CASSATGYYGYTF
- TRBJ1-1 TRBV6-4 TRBD1 TGTGCCAGCAGATGGGACAGCAACACTGAAGCTTTCTTT CASRWDSNTEAFF
- TRBJ2-1 TRBV9 - TGTGCCAGCAGCGTAGTAAGTGTAGCGGTCAGCTCCTACAATGAGCAGTTCTTC CASSVVSVAVSSYNEQFF
few TRBJ1-1 TRBV27 TRBD1 TGTGCCAGCAGGGGACAGGGAAACACTGAAGCTTTCTTT CASRGQGNTEAFF
- TRBJ2-7 TRBV29-1 - TGCAGCGTTGAAGACACGGAGACTTTGCCCTACGAGCAGTACTTC CSVEDTETLPYEQYF
- TRBJ2-7 TRBV6-5 TRBD1 TGTGCCAGCAGTTACTCGTGGCAGGGGGCCTACGAGCAGTACTTC CASSYSWQGAYEQYF
- TRBJ2-1 TRBV7-9 - TGTGCCAGCAGCTCTTCCAATGAGCAGTTCTTC CASSSSNEQFF
- TRBJ1-4 TRBV19 TRBD1 TGTGCCAGTAGCTCCGTGGGGACAGTAAGTGAAAAACTGTTTTTT CASSSVGTVSEKLFF
few TRBJ2-1 TRBV27 TRBD2 TGTGCCAGCAGTTTTGGCGGGAGGGTTGAGCAGTTCTTC CASSFGGRVEQFF
- TRBJ2-3 TRBV6-5 - TGTGCCAGCAGTTACTCGACCACTAATACGCAGTATTTT CASSYSTTNTQYF
- TRBJ2-7 TRBV11-2 - TGTGCCAGCAGCTTAGGCAGGGTCGAGCAGTACTTC CASSLGRVEQYF
- TRBJ1-1 TRBV6-5 - TGTGCCAGCAGTTGGGCAGGGTGGGACACTGAAGCTTTCTTT CASSWAGWDTEAFF
- TRBJ2-7 TRBV6-5 - TGTGCCAGCACCAGGACAATTGACTCCTACGAGCAGTACTTC CASTRTIDSYEQYF
few TRBJ1-1 TRBV19 - TGTGCCAGTAGTATTGGCCCGAACACTGAAGCTTTCTTT CASSIGPNTEAFF
- TRBJ1-4 TRBV9 - TGTGCCAGCAGCGTAGGGCAGGCTTACGAAAAACTGTTTTTT CASSVGQAYEKLFF
- TRBJ2-1 TRBV6-4 - TGTGCCAGCACCCGACCACAAACCAGGGCCCTTCCTTACAATGAGCAGTTCTTC CASTRPQTRALPYNEQFF
once TRBJ1-2 TRBV5-1 TRBD1 TGCGCCAGCAGCCTCCGCCGTCTGGGACAGGGAGGCTATGGCTACACCTTC CASSLRRLGQGGYGYTF
- TRBJ1-6 TRBV5-6 - TGTGCCAGCAGCTTTTTGGGGGGGAGTAATTCACCCCTCCACTTT CASSFLGGSNSPLHF
- TRBJ2-6 TRBV5-8 - TGTGCCAGCAGCGTGAGGGGGACTGGGGCCAACGTCCTGACTTTC CASSVRGTGANVLTF
- TRBJ2-5 TRBV29-1 - TGCAGCGTTGGGCCGTCGACGGGGAAAGAGACCCAGTACTTC CSVGPSTGKETQYF
- TRBJ2-7 TRBV5-1 TRBD1 TGCGCCAGCAGCTACGGGACAGGGGCGTACGAGCAGTACTTC CASSYGTGAYEQYF
- TRBJ2-5 TRBV2 - TGTGCCAGCAGTGACGGGGAGGGGGGAGAGACCCAGTACTTC CASSDGEGGETQYF